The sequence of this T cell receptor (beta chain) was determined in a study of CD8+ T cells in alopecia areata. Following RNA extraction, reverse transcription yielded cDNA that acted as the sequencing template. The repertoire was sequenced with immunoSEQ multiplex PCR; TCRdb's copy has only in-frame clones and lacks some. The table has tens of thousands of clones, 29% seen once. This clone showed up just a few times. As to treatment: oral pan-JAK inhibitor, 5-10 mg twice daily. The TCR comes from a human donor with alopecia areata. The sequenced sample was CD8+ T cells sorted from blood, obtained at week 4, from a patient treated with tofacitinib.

This CDR3 is CSVEAAGQDEQFF. The CDR3 DNA reads TGCAGCGTTGAAGCGGCAGGGCAGGATGAGCAGTTCTTC. The rearrangement uses TRBV29-1 and TRBJ2-1; TRBD1 might be the D (5 bases). Germline V CDR1 and CDR2: SQVTM, ANQGSEA. Trimming took 1 base from V and 8 from J, leaving 12 bases between them. The CDR3 covers 13 residues.